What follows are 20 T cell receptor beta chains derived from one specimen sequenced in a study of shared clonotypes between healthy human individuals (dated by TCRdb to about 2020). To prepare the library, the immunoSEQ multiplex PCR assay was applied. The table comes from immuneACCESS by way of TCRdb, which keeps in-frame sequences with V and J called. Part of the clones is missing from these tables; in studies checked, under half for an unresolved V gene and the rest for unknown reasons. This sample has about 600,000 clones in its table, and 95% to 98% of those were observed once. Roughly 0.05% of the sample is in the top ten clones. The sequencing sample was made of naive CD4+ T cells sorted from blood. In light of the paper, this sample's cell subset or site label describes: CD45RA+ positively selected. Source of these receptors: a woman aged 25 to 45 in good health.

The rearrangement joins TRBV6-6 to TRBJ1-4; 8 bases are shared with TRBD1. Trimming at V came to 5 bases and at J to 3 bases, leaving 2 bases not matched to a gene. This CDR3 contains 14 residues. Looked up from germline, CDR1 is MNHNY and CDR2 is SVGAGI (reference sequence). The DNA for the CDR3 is TGTGCCAGCAGTCGGGACAGGCCTAATGAAAAACTGTTTTTT. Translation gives CASSRDRPNEKLFF.

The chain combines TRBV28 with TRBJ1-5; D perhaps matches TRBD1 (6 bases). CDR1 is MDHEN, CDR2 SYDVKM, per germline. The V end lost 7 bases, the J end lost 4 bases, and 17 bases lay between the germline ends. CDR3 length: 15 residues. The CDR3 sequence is CASNQQGPSNQPQHF. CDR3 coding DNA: TGTGCCAGCAATCAGCAGGGGCCGTCGAATCAGCCCCAGCATTTT. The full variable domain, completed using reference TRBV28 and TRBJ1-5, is DVKVTQSSRYLVKRTGEKVFLECVQDMDHENMFWYRQDPGLGLRLIYFSYDVKMKEKGDIPEGYSVSREKKERFSLILESASTNQTSMYLCASNQQGPSNQPQHFGDGTRLSIL.

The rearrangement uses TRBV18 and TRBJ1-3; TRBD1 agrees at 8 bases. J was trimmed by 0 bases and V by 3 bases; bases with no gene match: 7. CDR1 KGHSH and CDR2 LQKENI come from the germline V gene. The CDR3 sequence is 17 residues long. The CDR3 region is CASSPYTGGNSGNTIYF. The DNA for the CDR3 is TGTGCCAGCTCACCTTACACAGGGGGAAACTCTGGAAACACCATATATTTT.

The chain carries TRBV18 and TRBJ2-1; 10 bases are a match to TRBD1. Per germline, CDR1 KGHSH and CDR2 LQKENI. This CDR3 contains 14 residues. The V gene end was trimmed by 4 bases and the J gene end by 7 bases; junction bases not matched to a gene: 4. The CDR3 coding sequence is TGTGCCAGCTCACAGACAGGGGGCTTAAATGAGCAGTTCTTC. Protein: CASSQTGGLNEQFF.

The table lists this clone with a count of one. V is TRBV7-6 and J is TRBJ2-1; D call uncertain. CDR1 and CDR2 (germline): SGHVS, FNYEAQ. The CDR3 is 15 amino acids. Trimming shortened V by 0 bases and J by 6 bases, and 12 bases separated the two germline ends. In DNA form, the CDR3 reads TGTGCCAGCAGCTTAGCGCTGGTAGCTTTCAATGAGCAGTTCTTC. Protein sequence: CASSLALVAFNEQFF.

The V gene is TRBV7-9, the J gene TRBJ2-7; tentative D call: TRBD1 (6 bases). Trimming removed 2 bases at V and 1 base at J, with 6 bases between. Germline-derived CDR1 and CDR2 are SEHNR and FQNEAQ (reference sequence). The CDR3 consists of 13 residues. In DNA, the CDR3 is TGTGCCAGCAGCTTAAGGGGGTCCTACGAGCAGTACTTC. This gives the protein CASSLRGSYEQYF.

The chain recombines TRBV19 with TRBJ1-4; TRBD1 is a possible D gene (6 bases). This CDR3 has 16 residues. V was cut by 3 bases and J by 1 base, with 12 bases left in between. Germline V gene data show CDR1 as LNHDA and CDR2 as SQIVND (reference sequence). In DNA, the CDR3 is TGTGCCAGTAGTATTTCAGGGGAAGAAACTAATGAAAAACTGTTTTTT. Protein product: CASSISGEETNEKLFF.

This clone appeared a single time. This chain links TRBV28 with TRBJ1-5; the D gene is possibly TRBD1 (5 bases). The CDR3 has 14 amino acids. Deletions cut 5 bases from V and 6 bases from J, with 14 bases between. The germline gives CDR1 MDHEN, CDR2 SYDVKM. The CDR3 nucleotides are TGTGCCAGCAGTCAAGCCCCAGGGTTTCAGCCCCAGCATTTT. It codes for CASSQAPGFQPQHF.

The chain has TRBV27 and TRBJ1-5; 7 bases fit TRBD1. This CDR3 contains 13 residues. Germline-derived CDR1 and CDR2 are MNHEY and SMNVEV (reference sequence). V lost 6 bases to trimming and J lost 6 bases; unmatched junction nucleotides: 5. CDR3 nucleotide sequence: TGTGCCAGCAGCCTAGAGGGGGCTCAGCCCCAGCATTTT. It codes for CASSLEGAQPQHF.

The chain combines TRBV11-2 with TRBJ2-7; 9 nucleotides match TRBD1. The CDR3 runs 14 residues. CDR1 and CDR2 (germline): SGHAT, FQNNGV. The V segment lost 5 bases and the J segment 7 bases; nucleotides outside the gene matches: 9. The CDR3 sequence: CASSANTGGQEQYF. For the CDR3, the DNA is TGTGCCAGCAGCGCAAACACAGGGGGCCAGGAGCAGTACTTC.

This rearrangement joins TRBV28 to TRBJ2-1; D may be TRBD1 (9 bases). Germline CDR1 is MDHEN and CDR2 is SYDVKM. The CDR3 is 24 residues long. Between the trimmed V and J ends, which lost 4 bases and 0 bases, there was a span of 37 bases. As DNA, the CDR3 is TGTGCCAGCAGTTACCCCCTGGGGACAGGGAGCTACGGACTAGCTTCCAGCTCCTACAATGAGCAGTTCTTC. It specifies CASSYPLGTGSYGLASSSYNEQFF.

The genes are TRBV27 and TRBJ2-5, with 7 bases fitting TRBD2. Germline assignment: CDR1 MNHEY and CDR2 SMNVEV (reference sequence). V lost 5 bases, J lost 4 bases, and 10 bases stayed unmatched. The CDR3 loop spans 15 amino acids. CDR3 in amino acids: CASSVDRLALETQYF. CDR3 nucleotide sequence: TGTGCCAGCAGTGTAGACCGACTAGCCCTAGAGACCCAGTACTTC.

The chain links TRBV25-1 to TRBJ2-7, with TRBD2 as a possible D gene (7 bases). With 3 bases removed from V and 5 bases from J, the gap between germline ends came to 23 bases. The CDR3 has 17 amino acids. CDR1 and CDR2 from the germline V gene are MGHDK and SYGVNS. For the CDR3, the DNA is TGTGCCAGCAGTGATCCCACGGGGGGCGAGAGGATGCACGAGCAGTACTTC. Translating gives CASSDPTGGERMHEQYF.

DNA for the CDR3: TGCGCCAGCACCACTAGCGGGAGTGGTGAGCAGTTCTTC. The encoded protein is CASTTSGSGEQFF. The chain uses TRBV23-1 and TRBJ2-1, with TRBD2 identical over 11 bases. TRBV23-1 is an open reading frame whose function is uncertain. The CDR3 loop spans 13 amino acids. Unmatched junction bases numbered 5, after V lost 7 bases and J lost 9 bases.

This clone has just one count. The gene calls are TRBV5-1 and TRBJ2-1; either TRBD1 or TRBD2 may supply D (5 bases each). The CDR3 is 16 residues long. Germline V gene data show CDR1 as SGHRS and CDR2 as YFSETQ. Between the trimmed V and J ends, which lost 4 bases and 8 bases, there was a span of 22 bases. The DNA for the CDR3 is TGCGCCAGCAGCCTACCGGGACGTGGTGGGGAAGATGAGCAGTTCTTC. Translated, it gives CASSLPGRGGEDEQFF.

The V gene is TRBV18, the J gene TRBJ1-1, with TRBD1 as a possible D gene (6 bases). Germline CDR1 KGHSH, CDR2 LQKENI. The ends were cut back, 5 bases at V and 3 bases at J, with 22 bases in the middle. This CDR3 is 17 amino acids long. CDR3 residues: CASSKVGSGRGDTEAFF. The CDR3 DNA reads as TGTGCCAGCTCAAAAGTGGGGTCGGGCAGGGGTGACACTGAAGCTTTCTTT.

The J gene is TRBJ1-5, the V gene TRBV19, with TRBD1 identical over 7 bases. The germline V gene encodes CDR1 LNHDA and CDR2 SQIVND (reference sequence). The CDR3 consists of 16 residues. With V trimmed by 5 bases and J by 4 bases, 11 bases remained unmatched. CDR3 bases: TGTGCCAGTAGTTTGACGACAGGGCCCACAAATCAGCCCCAGCATTTT. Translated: CASSLTTGPTNQPQHF.

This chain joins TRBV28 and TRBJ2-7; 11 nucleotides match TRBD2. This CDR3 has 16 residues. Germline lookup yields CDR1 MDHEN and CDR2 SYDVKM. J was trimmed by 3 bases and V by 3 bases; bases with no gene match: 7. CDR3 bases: TGTGCCAGCAGTTTCAATAGCGGGAGGGCCCTCTACGAGCAGTACTTC. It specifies CASSFNSGRALYEQYF.

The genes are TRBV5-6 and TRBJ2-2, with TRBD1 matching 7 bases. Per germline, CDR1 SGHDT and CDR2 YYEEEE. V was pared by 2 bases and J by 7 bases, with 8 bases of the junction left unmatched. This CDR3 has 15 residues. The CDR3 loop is CASSFPTGRIGELFF. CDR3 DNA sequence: TGTGCCAGCAGCTTTCCGACAGGGCGGATCGGGGAGCTGTTTTTT.

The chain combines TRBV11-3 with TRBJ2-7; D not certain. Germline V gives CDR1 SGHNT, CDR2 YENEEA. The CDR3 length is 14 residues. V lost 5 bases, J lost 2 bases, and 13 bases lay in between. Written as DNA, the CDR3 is TGTGCCAGCAGCCTCAGACACCAGGCCTACGAGCAGTACTTC. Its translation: CASSLRHQAYEQYF.